The 23 T cell receptor beta chains given below trace back to one sample, sequenced in a study of CXCR3-negative and CXCR3-positive naive CD8 T cells. 5' RACE with UMI labels generated the TRB cDNA libraries. Using the 5' RACE reads, TCRdb records one entry per CDR3 protein without DNA. The data include approximately 6,200 distinct CDR3 sequences; the top ten clones carry roughly 1.7%. Sequenced: naive CXCR3- CD8+ T cells from blood. Subset: CD45RO-CCR7+CD27+CD95- naive CD8+ T cells lacking CXCR3 (TNR3-). These receptors originate from a human donor in good health. Some clones in this sample may be carry-over from other donors' samples.

J is TRBJ1-1 and V is TRBV12-3 or TRBV12-4. This CDR3 contains 11 residues. The CDR3: CASSLGTTGFF.

The V call is TRBV14, the J call TRBJ2-7; TCRdb reports TRBD2, a call that lacks DNA to check it against. The CDR3 contains 15 residues. Looked up from germline, CDR1 is SGHDN and CDR2 is FVKESK. CDR3 protein: CASSQEAGRWSEQYF.

This clonotype shows up as medium-sized by frequency. The chain is built from TRBV20-1 and TRBJ2-5; TCRdb gives TRBD1 as the D gene, but with no DNA this cannot be confirmed. CDR1 DFQATT and CDR2 SNEGSKA come from the germline V gene (reference sequence). The CDR3 spans 13 residues. The chain's CDR3 is CSARDDGSGAQYF.

The V and J genes are TRBV5-6 and TRBJ2-7; the D gene TCRdb calls, TRBD1, cannot be checked with no DNA. CDR3 length equals 14 residues. Germline loops: CDR1 SGHDT, CDR2 YYEEEE. This chain's CDR3 is CASSRDRSSYEQYF.

This clonotype shows up as medium-sized by frequency. The chain carries TRBV5-6 and TRBJ2-1; without DNA, the TCRdb call of TRBD2 cannot be checked. The length of the CDR3 is 15 residues. CDR1 SGHDT and CDR2 YYEEEE come from the germline V gene. The CDR3 protein is CASSLRLAGDNEQFF.

V gene TRBV7-6 combines with J gene TRBJ2-7; TCRdb's D call, TRBD1, is unchecked because there is no DNA. The germline V gene has CDR1 SGHVS and CDR2 FNYEAQ. The CDR3 runs 12 residues. This CDR3 is CASSLSGGEQYF.

This clonotype shows up as medium-sized by frequency. This chain uses TRBV2 with TRBJ2-7; TCRdb proposes TRBD1, but this gene call is untestable without DNA. Germline V gene sequence: CDR1 SNHLY, CDR2 FYNNEI. The CDR3 runs 16 residues. The chain's CDR3 is CASLDRRPTGRPEQYF.

CDR3 in amino acids: CASSLFGETEAFF. The rearrangement uses TRBV7-2 and TRBJ1-1. Germline V gene data show CDR1 as SGHTA and CDR2 as FQGNSA. This CDR3 contains 13 residues.

Frequency places this clonotype as medium-sized. This chain connects TRBV6-5 to TRBJ2-3; TCRdb gives TRBD1 as the D gene, but with no DNA this cannot be confirmed. Germline V gene data show CDR1 as MNHEY and CDR2 as SVGAGI. CDR3 length: 15 residues. The CDR3 is CASSHSATATDTQYF.

This sequence joins TRBV5-6 and TRBJ1-1; TCRdb selects TRBD1, and the lack of DNA leaves this call unchecked. The germline CDR1 and CDR2 sequences are SGHDT and YYEEEE. This CDR3 contains 16 residues. CDR3 in amino acids: CASSSTLAGVVTEAFF.

The chain joins TRBV29-1 to TRBJ1-5. The CDR3 runs 12 residues. Germline V gives CDR1 SQVTM, CDR2 ANQGSEA. The CDR3 here is CSVEDGGQPQHF.

This chain connects TRBV3-1 to TRBJ2-3; TCRdb indicates TRBD1, and absent DNA this call remains unverified. The germline V gene has CDR1 LGHDT and CDR2 YNNKEL (reference sequence). The CDR3 spans 17 residues. CDR3 in amino acids: CASSQGGTRGFTDTQYF.

The chain joins TRBV6-2 or TRBV6-3 to TRBJ1-4; there is no DNA to check the TCRdb D call of TRBD1. The CDR3 is 13 amino acids. CDR1 and CDR2 (germline): MNHEY, SVGEGT. Here the CDR3 reads CASTPGILEKLFF.

The chain links TRBV7-2 to TRBJ2-3. Germline lookup yields CDR1 SGHTA and CDR2 FQGNSA. The CDR3 totals 15 residues. CDR3 residues: CASSLGLPFTDTQYF.

Judged by frequency, this clonotype is medium-sized. The chain carries TRBV29-1 and TRBJ1-3. Germline lookup yields CDR1 SQVTM and CDR2 ANQGSEA. This CDR3 is built from 14 residues. CDR3 protein: CSVVASDSGNTIYF.

This clonotype is called medium-sized based on its frequency. The chain joins TRBV5-1 to TRBJ2-5; the TRBD1 assignment by TCRdb is unverifiable without DNA. The germline V gene has CDR1 SGHRS and CDR2 YFSETQ. The CDR3 covers 15 residues. This chain's CDR3 is CASSLAEGASETQYF. The full variable domain, in which reference TRBV5-1 and TRBJ2-5 provide the parts outside the CDR3, is KAGVTQTPRYLIKTRGQQVTLSCSPISGHRSVSWYQQTPGQGLQFLFEYFSETQRNKGNFPGRFSGRQFSNSRSEMNVSTLELGDSALYLCASSLAEGASETQYFGPGTRLLVL.

This rearrangement joins TRBV6-5 to TRBJ1-6; lacking DNA, the TRBD1 call made by TCRdb goes unchecked. Germline assignment: CDR1 MNHEY and CDR2 SVGAGI. The CDR3 is 15 amino acids. CDR3 region: CASNPGVSYNSPLHF.

The chain has TRBV30 and TRBJ2-3; TCRdb's assignment of TRBD2 cannot be checked, as there is no DNA. This CDR3 has 15 amino acids. The germline gives CDR1 GTSNPN, CDR2 SVGIG (reference sequence). The CDR3 sequence is CAWKSGSVFTDTQYF.

Considering frequency, this clonotype is medium-sized. This rearrangement joins TRBV10-3 to TRBJ2-7; TCRdb gives TRBD1 as the D gene, but with no DNA this cannot be confirmed. Looked up from germline, CDR1 is ENHRY and CDR2 is SYGVKD. This CDR3 is built from 17 residues. The CDR3 sequence: CAISDPPVDRGVEEQYF.

The chain employs TRBV7-2 and TRBJ2-1; the TCRdb call, TRBD2, lacks DNA for checking. Germline CDR1 and CDR2: SGHTA and FQGNSA. This CDR3 contains 13 residues. The CDR3 region is CASSLYGENEQFF.

The chain employs TRBV24-1 and TRBJ2-1. Per the germline V gene, CDR1 is KGHDR and CDR2 is SFDVKD. This CDR3 has 12 residues. This CDR3 is CATSDFGDEQFF.

This clonotype is classed as medium-sized by frequency. This chain links TRBV7-2 with TRBJ2-3; TCRdb reports TRBD1, a call that lacks DNA to check it against. The V gene's germline CDR1 is SGHTA and CDR2 FQGNSA. CDR3 size: 16 residues. CDR3 protein: CASSLGSAREGNTQYF. Combining the CDR3 with reference TRBV7-2 and TRBJ2-3 gives the whole variable domain GAGVSQSPSNKVTEKGKDVELRCDPISGHTALYWYRQSLGQGLEFLIYFQGNSAPDKSGLPSDRFSAERTGGSVSTLTIQRTQQEDSAVYLCASSLGSAREGNTQYFGPGTRLTVL.

This rearrangement joins TRBV5-5 to TRBJ1-5; TCRdb gives TRBD1 as the D gene, but with no DNA this cannot be confirmed. The CDR3 totals 15 residues. Germline-derived CDR1 and CDR2 are SGHKS and YYEKEE (reference sequence). The CDR3 spells CASSLWTDSNQPQHF.